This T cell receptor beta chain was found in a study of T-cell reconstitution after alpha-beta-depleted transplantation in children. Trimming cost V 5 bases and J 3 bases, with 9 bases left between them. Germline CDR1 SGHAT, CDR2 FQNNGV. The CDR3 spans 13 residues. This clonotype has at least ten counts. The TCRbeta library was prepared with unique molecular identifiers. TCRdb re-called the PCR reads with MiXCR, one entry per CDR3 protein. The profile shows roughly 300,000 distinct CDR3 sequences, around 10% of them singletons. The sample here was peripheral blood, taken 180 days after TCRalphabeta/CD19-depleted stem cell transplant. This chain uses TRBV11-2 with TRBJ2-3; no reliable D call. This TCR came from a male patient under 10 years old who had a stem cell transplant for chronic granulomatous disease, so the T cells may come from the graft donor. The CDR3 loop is CASSAILTDTQYF. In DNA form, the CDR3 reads TGTGCCAGCAGCGCGATCCTTACAGATACGCAGTATTTT.